This entry is about one TCR beta chain. These data originate in a study of blood T cell repertoires in COVID-19. Turning to the study itself: Sites across the United States, Italy and Spain contributed samples from acute and convalescent COVID-19. Nucleic acid was either cDNA or gDNA, and it came from T cells, B-cell-depleted T cells, or PBMCs.

As processed by the authors: Researchers report that nucleated cell counts were estimated from reference gene primer amplification. Clones were read by immunoSEQ multiplex PCR, and TCRdb kept only the in-frame ones, dropping some. V and J calls plus clone size are reproduced from that table; the DNA served to infer D and trimming. The sample has some 260,000 clones; 70% to 75% are singletons. The CDR3 consists of 13 residues. Germline V gene data show CDR1 as SGHNT and CDR2 as YENEEA. V trimming: 0 bases; J trimming: 9 bases; junction bases outside the gene matches: 4. The TCR was taken from a woman of 80 years or more with acute or convalescent COVID-19. The J gene is TRBJ1-1, the V gene TRBV11-3, with 7 bases identical to TRBD1. Source material: peripheral blood. CDR3 sequence reads: CASSLERGRKAFF. CDR3 sequence (DNA): TGTGCCAGCAGCTTAGAAAGGGGGCGCAAAGCTTTCTTT.